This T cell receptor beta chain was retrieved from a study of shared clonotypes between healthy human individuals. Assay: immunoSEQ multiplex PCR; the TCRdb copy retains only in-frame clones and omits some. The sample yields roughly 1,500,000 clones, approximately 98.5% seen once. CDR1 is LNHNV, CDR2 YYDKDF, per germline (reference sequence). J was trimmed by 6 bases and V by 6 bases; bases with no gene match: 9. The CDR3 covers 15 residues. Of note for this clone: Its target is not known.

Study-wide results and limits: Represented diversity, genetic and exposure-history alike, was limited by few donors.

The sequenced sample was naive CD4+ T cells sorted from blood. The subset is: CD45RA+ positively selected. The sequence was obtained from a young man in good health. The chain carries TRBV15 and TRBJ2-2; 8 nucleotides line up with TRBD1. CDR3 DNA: TGTGCCACCAGTTCAGGACAGGGTAGCTCCGGGGAGCTGTTTTTT. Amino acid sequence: CATSSGQGSSGELFF.